The 26 T cell receptor beta chains given below trace back to one sample, sequenced in a study of T cell repertoires in cytomegalovirus infection. TCRdb reprocessed the reads with MiXCR, giving one entry per CDR3 protein. The data show some 600,000 distinct CDR3 sequences, with 20% to 30% seen just once and less than 10% held by the top ten. Sequenced input: CD8+ T cells from PBMCs. These receptors were obtained from a human donor in good health (CMV status not recorded). Some clones in this sample may be carry-over from other donors' samples.

This clonotype was seen at least ten times. V gene TRBV7-6 combines with J gene TRBJ2-1; D is unclear. CDR1 and CDR2 from the germline V gene are SGHVS and FNYEAQ. The CDR3 runs to 13 residues. The V gene lost 5 bases and the J gene lost 8 bases, with 13 bases spanning the gap. CDR3 in amino acids: CASSLAWGDEQFF. CDR3 bases: TGTGCCAGCAGCCTGGCATGGGGTGATGAGCAGTTCTTC.

This clonotype was counted between two and nine times. V usage is TRBV6-4 and J usage is TRBJ2-1; 11 bases match TRBD1. This CDR3 has 16 residues. V was clipped by 5 bases and J by 3 bases; unmatched bases: 6. Germline V gene data show CDR1 as MRHNA and CDR2 as SNTAGT. The CDR3 reads CASSRTGGAIYNEQFF. DNA for the CDR3: TGTGCCAGCAGTCGGACAGGGGGCGCGATCTACAATGAGCAGTTCTTC.

The V gene is TRBV20-1, the J gene TRBJ2-5; no clear D gene. V was cut by 6 bases and J by 0 bases, with 17 bases left in between. The CDR3 contains 15 residues. Germline CDR1 DFQATT, CDR2 SNEGSKA (reference sequence). The CDR3 sequence: CSAQIGTDDQETQYF. The CDR3 coding sequence is TGCAGTGCCCAGATTGGTACAGATGACCAAGAGACCCAGTACTTC.

This clonotype has only a few counts. This sequence joins TRBV5-4 and TRBJ1-1, with D uncertain. CDR3 length: 14 amino acids. V lost 4 bases and J lost 0, with 10 bases in between. Germline CDR1 reads SGHNT; CDR2 reads YYREEE (reference sequence). DNA for the CDR3: TGTGCCAGCAGCCAAGATCCAATGAACACTGAAGCTTTCTTT. Amino acids: CASSQDPMNTEAFF.

This sequence joins TRBV6-5 and TRBJ1-1; perhaps TRBD1 as D (5 bases). Trimming took off 0 bases at V and 1 base at J, with 12 bases between the two ends. The CDR3 covers 16 residues. Germline V lookup: CDR1 MNHEY, CDR2 SVGAGI. CDR3 nucleotide sequence: TGTGCCAGCAGTTACTCAAAATATAGGGGGAACACTGAAGCTTTCTTT. This codes for CASSYSKYRGNTEAFF.

This clonotype has only a few counts. V and J are TRBV11-2 and TRBJ2-2; D remains unclear. There are 12 residues in the CDR3. CDR1 SGHAT and CDR2 FQNNGV come from the germline V gene. V dropped 5 bases and J dropped 4 bases, with 5 bases sitting between them. Here the CDR3 reads CASSVSTGELFF. The CDR3 DNA sequence: TGTGCCAGCAGCGTTTCCACCGGGGAGCTGTTTTTT.

This clonotype was counted many times. The CDR3 region has the DNA TGTGCCAGCACCCGTAAGGGAGACTATGGCTACACCTTC. As protein: CASTRKGDYGYTF. The genes are TRBV7-9 and TRBJ1-2; no reliable D call. This CDR3 has 13 amino acids. V was pared by 7 bases and J by 3 bases, with 12 bases between. CDR1 and CDR2 (germline): SEHNR, FQNEAQ (reference sequence).

The chain joins TRBV28 to TRBJ2-3; D is perhaps TRBD2 (5 bases). V dropped 7 bases and J dropped 6 bases, with 20 bases sitting between them. This CDR3 contains 15 residues. Looked up from germline, CDR1 is MDHEN and CDR2 is SYDVKM. CDR3: CASNLPRAALDTQYF. CDR3 DNA: TGTGCCAGCAACCTTCCGAGGGCAGCTCTGGATACGCAGTATTTT.

The chain carries TRBV19 and TRBJ2-1, with 11 bases matching TRBD2. The CDR3 has 17 amino acids. V gave up 10 bases and J gave up 0 bases; unmatched junction bases: 11. Germline V CDR1 and CDR2: LNHDA, SQIVND (reference sequence). CDR3 nucleotide sequence: TGTGCCACTATGGTGGGACTAGCGGTTAGCTCCTACAATGAGCAGTTCTTC. Translating it yields CATMVGLAVSSYNEQFF.

The rearrangement links TRBV28 to TRBJ1-3; unclear D gene. V was shortened by 6 bases and J by 0 bases, with 12 bases between the two germline ends. Germline V gene lookup returns CDR1 MDHEN and CDR2 SYDVKM. This CDR3 is built from 15 residues. CDR3: CASRIRRSSGNTIYF. The CDR3 nucleotides read TGTGCCAGCAGGATTCGCAGAAGCTCTGGAAACACCATATATTTT.

This chain uses TRBV27 with TRBJ2-7; perhaps D is TRBD1 or TRBD2 (5 bases each). V dropped 1 base and J dropped 1 base, with 11 bases sitting between them. This CDR3 spans 15 amino acids. Germline V gives CDR1 MNHEY, CDR2 SMNVEV (reference sequence). CDR3 sequence (DNA): TGTGCCAGCAGTTTATACGGGACCGAGTCCTACGAGCAGTACTTC. It yields the protein CASSLYGTESYEQYF.

This clonotype was found a few times. The chain employs TRBV20-1 and TRBJ1-3; D unresolved. CDR3 size: 11 residues. Germline V gene lookup returns CDR1 DFQATT and CDR2 SNEGSKA (reference sequence). Trimming stripped 2 bases from V and 8 bases from J, with 7 bases between. DNA of the CDR3: TGCAGTGCTAGACCCGGGGACACCATATATTTT. Encoded protein: CSARPGDTIYF.

The gene calls are TRBV6-1 and TRBJ1-2; possible D gene TRBD1, 5 bases. Trimming shortened V by 6 bases and J by 4 bases, and 18 bases separated the two germline ends. Germline-derived CDR1 and CDR2 are MNHNS and SASEGT. This CDR3 contains 15 residues. For the CDR3, the DNA is TGTGCCAGCAGCCCGCGACCGGGGACGGGCTATGGCTACACCTTC. Residues: CASSPRPGTGYGYTF.

The CDR3 DNA reads as TGTGCCAGCAGTGAGTTGTATCAAGAGACCCAGTACTTC. This translates into CASSELYQETQYF. V gene TRBV25-1 combines with J gene TRBJ2-5; D unresolved. Trimming cost V 3 bases and J 2 bases, with 7 bases left between them. The germline CDR1 and CDR2 sequences are MGHDK and SYGVNS. The CDR3 length is 13 residues.

The sample holds a few counts of this clonotype. The chain carries TRBV7-6 and TRBJ1-4; no clear D. The CDR3 extends over 15 amino acids. V was pared by 1 base and J by 5 bases, with 11 bases between. Germline V gene lookup returns CDR1 SGHVS and CDR2 FNYEAQ. CDR3 sequence: CASSLENSSNEKLFF. In DNA, the CDR3 is TGTGCCAGCAGCTTAGAAAACAGCTCCAATGAAAAACTGTTTTTT.

This clonotype was observed many times. As DNA, the CDR3 is TGTGCCAGCAGTTACTCCGGACAGGGAGGCGGAAACACCATATATTTT. Translated, it gives CASSYSGQGGGNTIYF. The J gene is TRBJ1-3, the V gene TRBV6-5; 8 bases fit TRBD1. In germline, CDR1 is MNHEY, CDR2 SVGAGI. V shed 0 bases, J shed 4 bases, and the junction held 5 bases outside the gene matches. The CDR3 contains 16 residues.

This clonotype was detected many times. The chain has TRBV7-2 and TRBJ1-4, with D uncertain. Germline assignment: CDR1 SGHTA and CDR2 FQGNSA. This CDR3 contains 11 residues. The V gene lost 6 bases and the J gene lost 8 bases, with 7 bases spanning the gap. CDR3 nucleotides: TGTGCCAGCAGTCCTGGGGAAAAACTGTTTTTT. This gives the protein CASSPGEKLFF.

In the case of this clonotype: Its ends do not fully match the called genes, so a read error is possible. The V gene is TRBV6-5, the J gene TRBJ2-1, with TRBD2 as a possible D gene (5 bases). The CDR3 totals 14 residues. The germline V gene encodes CDR1 MNHEY and CDR2 SVGAGI. The CDR3 DNA follows: TGTGTCAGCAGTACCGGGATTTCCTACAATGAGCAGTTCTTC. Translating it yields CVSSTGISYNEQFF.

This clonotype appeared a few times. The J gene is TRBJ1-2, the V gene TRBV18, with D perhaps TRBD1 (5 bases). The CDR3 loop spans 19 amino acids. Germline-derived CDR1 and CDR2 are KGHSH and LQKENI. The V end was cut by 1 base, the J end by 12 bases, with 33 bases between. The DNA for the CDR3 is TGTGCCAGCTCACCACTTCTCGGGCTGTACCCTTGGAGGGGTTTTGTGGACACCTTC. Protein sequence: CASSPLLGLYPWRGFVDTF. The full variable domain, in which reference TRBV18 and TRBJ1-2 provide the parts outside the CDR3, is NAGVMQNPRHLVRRRGQEARLRCSPMKGHSHVYWYRQLPEEGLKFMVYLQKENIIDESGMPKERFSAEFPKEGPSILRIQQVVRGDSAAYFCASSPLLGLYPWRGFVDTFGSGTRLTVV.

This clonotype was observed many times. This rearrangement joins TRBV6-2 or TRBV6-3 to TRBJ1-2; D remains ambiguous. The CDR3 contains 13 residues. The V gene lost 3 bases and the J gene lost 0 bases, with 5 bases spanning the gap. CDR1 and CDR2 (germline): MNHEY, SVGEGT. The CDR3 spells CASSYTANYGYTF. The DNA of the CDR3 is TGTGCCAGCAGTTATACCGCTAACTATGGCTACACCTTC.

This clonotype was observed a handful of times. The rearrangement uses TRBV28 and TRBJ2-1; 14 nucleotides line up with TRBD2. CDR1 is MDHEN, CDR2 SYDVKM, per germline. The junction had 8 bases not matched to a gene; V was cut back by 6 bases and J by 10 bases. There are 15 residues in the CDR3. As DNA, the CDR3 is TGTGCCAGCAGCGTGACTAGCGGGGGGGATGGGGAGCAGTTCTTC. Translated, it gives CASSVTSGGDGEQFF.

This clonotype occurred many times. DNA for the CDR3: TGTGCCAGCAGCCCCAGGGTATCAGGCGGGGAGCTGTTTTTT. Its protein product is CASSPRVSGGELFF. V is TRBV7-3 and J is TRBJ2-2; a weak D match, TRBD1 (5 bases). Germline lookup yields CDR1 SGHTA and CDR2 FQGTGA. V dropped 5 bases and J dropped 7 bases, with 14 bases sitting between them. The CDR3 runs 14 residues.

Of note for this clonotype: A read error may explain this, as a much larger clone is one base away. This chain links TRBV7-2 with TRBJ1-1; no clear D gene. From germline, CDR1 is SGHTA and CDR2 FQGNSA. This CDR3 spans 12 amino acids. V lost 3 bases and J 11 bases, leaving 13 bases between the germline ends. As DNA, the CDR3 is TGTGCCAGCAGCTTTCCCTTCACTAGGGCTTTCTTT. The encoded protein is CASSFPFTRAFF.

As for this clonotype: It may be a read error: a sequence one base away is much more abundant. CDR3 sequence (DNA): TGTGCCAGCAGTGAAGCTGGCGGGACGAACACTGAAGCTTTCTTT. It codes for CASSEAGGTNTEAFF. This chain joins TRBV6-5 and TRBJ1-1; TRBD1 might be the D (5 bases). With 5 bases removed from V and 1 base from J, the gap between germline ends came to 14 bases. Per the germline V gene, CDR1 is MNHEY and CDR2 is SVGAGI. This CDR3 contains 15 residues.

The table lists this clonotype with a few counts. V usage is TRBV18 and J usage is TRBJ2-2; 9 nucleotides line up with TRBD1. This CDR3 is 17 amino acids long. Germline CDR1 is KGHSH and CDR2 is LQKENI. V lost 3 bases and J lost 0; bases outside the gene matches: 5. The CDR3 protein is CASSPSRDRANTGELFF. CDR3 in DNA: TGTGCCAGCTCACCGTCCCGGGACAGGGCGAACACCGGGGAGCTGTTTTTT.

V gene TRBV7-2 combines with J gene TRBJ2-2; D may match TRBD1 or TRBD2 (5 bases each). This CDR3 contains 15 residues. The germline V gene encodes CDR1 SGHTA and CDR2 FQGNSA. V was cut by 3 bases and J by 5 bases, with 13 bases left in between. As DNA, the CDR3 is TGTGCCAGCAGCTTGAGGGGATCGGGTACCGGGGAGCTGTTTTTT. It specifies CASSLRGSGTGELFF.